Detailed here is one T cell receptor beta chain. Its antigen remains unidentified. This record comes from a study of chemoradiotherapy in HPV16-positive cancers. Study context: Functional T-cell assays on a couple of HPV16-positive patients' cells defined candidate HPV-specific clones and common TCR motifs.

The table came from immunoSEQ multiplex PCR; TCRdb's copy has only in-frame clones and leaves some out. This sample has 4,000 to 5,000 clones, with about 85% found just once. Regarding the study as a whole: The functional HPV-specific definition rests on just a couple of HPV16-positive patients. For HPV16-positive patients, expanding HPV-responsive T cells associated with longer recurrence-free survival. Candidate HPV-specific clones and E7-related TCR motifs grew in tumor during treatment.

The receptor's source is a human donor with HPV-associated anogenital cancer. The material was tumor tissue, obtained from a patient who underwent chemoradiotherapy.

The CDR3 DNA follows: TGTGCCTGGAGTGGAGGTTCTAGCGGGAGGTGGGCCAAAAACATTCAGTACTTC. This encodes CAWSGGSSGRWAKNIQYF. The gene calls are TRBV30 and TRBJ2-4; 11 nucleotides line up with TRBD2. J was trimmed by 1 base and V by 1 base; bases with no gene match: 9. CDR1 is GTSNPN and CDR2 is SVGIG in the germline V gene (reference sequence). The CDR3 extends over 18 amino acids.